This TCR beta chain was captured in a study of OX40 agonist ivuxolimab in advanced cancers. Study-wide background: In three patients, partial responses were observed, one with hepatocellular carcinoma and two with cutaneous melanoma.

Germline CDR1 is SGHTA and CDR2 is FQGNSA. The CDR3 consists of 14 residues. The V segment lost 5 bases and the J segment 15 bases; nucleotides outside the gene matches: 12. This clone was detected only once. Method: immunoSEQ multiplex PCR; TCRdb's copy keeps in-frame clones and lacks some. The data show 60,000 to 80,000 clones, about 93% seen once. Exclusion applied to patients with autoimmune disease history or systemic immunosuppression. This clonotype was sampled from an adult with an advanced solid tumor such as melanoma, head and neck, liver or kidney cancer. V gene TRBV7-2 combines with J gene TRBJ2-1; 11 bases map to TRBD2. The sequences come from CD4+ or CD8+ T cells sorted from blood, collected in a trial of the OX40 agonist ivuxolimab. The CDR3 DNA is TGTGCCAGCAGCGAAGGGCTAGCGGGAGGAGGACGGTTCTTC. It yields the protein CASSEGLAGGGRFF.